The rows below give T cell receptor beta chains drawn from one sample of a study of CD8 T cells in ankylosing spondylitis. TCRdb re-derived calls from the 5' RACE reads in MiXCR, one entry per CDR3 protein. The table lists around 250,000 distinct CDR3 sequences, over 8.5% of them singletons, with 6% to 8% in the top ten. Specimen: blood, either unsorted or a sorted T cell fraction (not recorded which). These TCRs come from a male donor with ankylosing spondylitis or in good health (not recorded which). Both conserved end residues are part of each CDR3. The order of the fields is D gene, J gene, clone size, V gene, CDR3 DNA, CDR3 protein. D genes are given only for firm matches. Not all rows give a size; the values are once, few, many and, for expanded clones, a class.

-,TRBJ2-7,-,TRBV25-1,TGTGCCAGCAGTGGCCTTAGCGGCAGCTCCTACGAGCAGTACTTC,CASSGLSGSSYEQYF
-,TRBJ1-1,many,TRBV25-1,TGTGCCAGCCAAGTTTTGGGGGGTGGCACTGAAGCTTTCTTT,CASQVLGGGTEAFF
-,TRBJ2-3,-,TRBV11-2,TGTGCCAGCACCCTTAATACAGTCCCCCTCGCGGATACGCAGTATTTT,CASTLNTVPLADTQYF
-,TRBJ1-5,many,TRBV5-1,TGCGCCAGCAGCTCGGGAGATAGCAATCAGCCCCAGCATTTT,CASSSGDSNQPQHF
TRBD1,TRBJ2-6,-,TRBV5-1,TGCGCCAGCAGCTTGTTACAGGGGGAGCGCACCTCTGGGGCCAACGCCCTGACTTTC,CASSLLQGERTSGANALTF
TRBD1,TRBJ1-2,many,TRBV10-3,TGTGCCATCAGTGAGTCTGACAGGGTGTCTGGCTACACCTTC,CAISESDRVSGYTF
-,TRBJ2-5,many,TRBV20-1,TGCAGTGCTAGAGAGGTCCACACTTCCGAGACCCAGTACTTC,CSAREVHTSETQYF
-,TRBJ1-5,-,TRBV4-1,TGCGCCAGCAGCCCTCAAACCTCAGGGGCCCCTCAGCCCCAGCATTTT,CASSPQTSGAPQPQHF
-,TRBJ2-3,many,TRBV20-1,TGCAGTGCTAGATGGGATACGCAGTATTTT,CSARWDTQYF
-,TRBJ1-1,many,TRBV6-6,TGTGCCAGCAGTTACTCCTCGAACACTGAAGCTTTCTTT,CASSYSSNTEAFF
-,TRBJ2-3,many,TRBV20-1,TGCAGTGCTAGAGGGGCAGGATCAGATACGCAGTATTTT,CSARGAGSDTQYF
TRBD2,TRBJ2-1,many,TRBV5-1,TGCGCCAGCAGCTCCTTAGCGGGAGGGCCGCTCAATGAGCAGTTCTTC,CASSSLAGGPLNEQFF
-,TRBJ1-6,many,TRBV2,TGTGCCAGCAGGTCGGACGGGAATTCACCCCTCCACTTT,CASRSDGNSPLHF
TRBD1,TRBJ1-6,few,TRBV7-8,TGTGCCAGCAGCATCCGGGACAGGGGGACGGTGACACCCCTCCACTTT,CASSIRDRGTVTPLHF
-,TRBJ2-7,-,TRBV2,TGTGCCAGCATGGGGGACTTACTAACCTACGAGCAGTACTTC,CASMGDLLTYEQYF
TRBD2,TRBJ2-1,many,TRBV4-2,TGTGCCAGCAGCCAAGCGGGACTACACAATGAGCAGTTCTTC,CASSQAGLHNEQFF
-,TRBJ2-5,many,TRBV5-1,TGCGCCAGCAGCTTGCCCTCCCCGGGGAAAGAGACCCAGTACTTC,CASSLPSPGKETQYF
-,TRBJ2-7,many,TRBV5-1,TGCGCCAGCAGGACTTACAACTCCTACGAGCAGTACTTC,CASRTYNSYEQYF
-,TRBJ2-6,many,TRBV5-1,TGCGCCAGCAGCTTCAGAGCGGTCAGCTCTGGGGCCAACGTCCTGACTTTC,CASSFRAVSSGANVLTF
TRBD2,TRBJ2-3,few,TRBV4-2,TGTGCCAGCAGCCAAGTCGCGGGGGTAGATACGCAGTATTTT,CASSQVAGVDTQYF
-,TRBJ1-5,many,TRBV27,TGTGCCAGCAGTCCGGGACAATATAGCAATCAGCCCCAGCATTTT,CASSPGQYSNQPQHF
-,TRBJ2-3,many,TRBV5-1,TGCGCCAGCAGCCCTATCTGGGCGGAGGAAGATACGCAGTATTTT,CASSPIWAEEDTQYF
TRBD1,TRBJ2-5,-,TRBV4-1,TGCGCCAGCAGCCAAACCGGGACAGTCCTTTTTTACCAAGAGACCCAGTACTTC,CASSQTGTVLFYQETQYF
-,TRBJ2-3,many,TRBV27,TGTGCCAGCAGTTTAAAAACAGGGATCACAGATACGCAGTATTTT,CASSLKTGITDTQYF
-,TRBJ2-7,few,TRBV4-1,TGCGCCAGCAGCCAAGAGCCCACAGGGACCTACGAGCAGTACTTC,CASSQEPTGTYEQYF
TRBD1,TRBJ1-1,many,TRBV7-9,TGTGCCAGCAGCCCATCAACAGGGGTAGAGACTGAAGCTTTCTTT,CASSPSTGVETEAFF
-,TRBJ2-2,-,TRBV5-1,TGCGCCAGCAGCTTGGATTCGGGGGCGGTCTCCGGGGAGCTGTTTTTT,CASSLDSGAVSGELFF
TRBD2,TRBJ2-3,few,TRBV7-9,TGTGCCAGCAGCTTAGTGACTAGCGGGAAGTATTTT,CASSLVTSGKYF